This T cell receptor beta chain was captured by sequencing in a study of neurological immune-mediated disorders. General observations from the study: Across subjects, expanded clones had no CDR3 amino acid sequences in common, pointing to private repertoires in all groups.

J gave up 8 bases and V 3 bases, and 17 bases lay outside the gene matches. From germline, CDR1 is DFQATT and CDR2 SNEGSKA (reference sequence). The CDR3 is 18 amino acids. This clonotype was seen many times. Its antigen remains unknown. The cDNA came from 5'RACE, which used 10-nucleotide random UMIs. Using its own MiXCR run on the 5' RACE reads, TCRdb lists one record per CDR3 protein. The table lists over 50,000 distinct CDR3 sequences, roughly 5% of them singletons. The study built unsorted libraries from 2 million PBMCs kept at -80 C. Material: PBMCs. This sequence originates from a human donor with multiple sclerosis. The donor label of this sample is uncertain. The chain joins TRBV20-1 to TRBJ2-1; 12 positions agree with TRBD2. The CDR3 here is CSAREGTSGGPRFYEQFF. CDR3 DNA sequence: TGCAGTGCTAGGGAGGGAACTAGCGGGGGGCCGCGGTTCTATGAGCAGTTCTTC.